The 23 T cell receptor beta chains listed next were all sequenced from one sample in a study of response to subunit inactivated influenza vaccine. TCRdb reanalysed the RT-PCR reads using MiXCR and keeps one entry per CDR3 protein. This sample has hundreds of thousands of distinct CDR3 sequences; around a sixth occur once, and the top ten carry about 11%. This specimen was PBMCs from blood, taken around 5 days after vaccination. The origin of the receptors is a man in his fifties or sixties who received an inactivated influenza vaccine.

The CDR3 DNA sequence: TGTGCCAGCAGTCGGGACTCAACATACAATGAGCAGTTCTTC. Protein product: CASSRDSTYNEQFF. V is TRBV27 and J is TRBJ2-1, with D maybe TRBD2 (6 bases). Germline V CDR1 and CDR2: MNHEY, SMNVEV (reference sequence). V was shortened by 5 bases and J by 4 bases, with 12 bases between the two germline ends. CDR3 length equals 14 residues.

This clonotype was found a few times. The rearrangement uses TRBV6-1 and TRBJ2-3, with D perhaps TRBD1 (6 bases). With 6 bases removed from V and 2 bases from J, the gap between germline ends came to 15 bases. CDR1 and CDR2 (germline): MNHNS, SASEGT. The CDR3 extends over 15 amino acids. CDR3 loop: CASSLSGTHTDTQYF. CDR3 DNA sequence: TGTGCCAGCAGCCTCTCCGGGACACACACAGATACGCAGTATTTT.

In this sample, this clonotype turned up a few times. This chain links TRBV4-3 with TRBJ2-1; D remains unclear. V was cut by 1 base and J by 0 bases, with 7 bases left in between. The CDR3 covers 15 residues. CDR1 is LGHNA, CDR2 YSLEER, per germline. The CDR3 DNA is TGCGCCAGCAGCCAAGGGGTTACCTCCTACAATGAGCAGTTCTTC. This encodes CASSQGVTSYNEQFF.

This clonotype was detected a few times. The chain combines TRBV20-1 with TRBJ2-7, with 15 bases aligning to TRBD2. The V and J ends lost 5 bases and 2 bases, in that order; junction bases with no gene match: 10. This CDR3 region has 17 residues. The germline V gene encodes CDR1 DFQATT and CDR2 SNEGSKA (reference sequence). The CDR3 spells CSAAGLAGGLLTYEQYF. The CDR3 region has the DNA TGCAGTGCTGCGGGACTAGCGGGAGGCCTCCTCACCTACGAGCAGTACTTC.

This chain uses TRBV6-1 with TRBJ1-2; D gene uncertain. The CDR3 contains 11 residues. The germline V and J ends were trimmed by 4 bases and 8 bases, with 8 bases remaining between them. The germline V gene has CDR1 MNHNS and CDR2 SASEGT. DNA for the CDR3: TGTGCCAGCAGTGGAAGAGCGGGCTACACCTTC. Amino acids: CASSGRAGYTF.

This clonotype was recorded a few times. The V gene is TRBV4-1, the J gene TRBJ2-3; D might be TRBD2 (5 bases). This CDR3 is 15 amino acids long. V dropped 0 bases and J dropped 5 bases, with 12 bases sitting between them. CDR1 is MGHRA and CDR2 is YSYEKL in the germline V gene. CDR3 sequence: CASSQERVGVDTQYF. The CDR3 coding sequence is TGCGCCAGCAGCCAAGAACGCGTGGGAGTAGATACGCAGTATTTT.

This clonotype was recorded a few times. The rearrangement links TRBV7-2 to TRBJ2-5; D not certain. The CDR3 sequence is 11 residues long. Germline assignment: CDR1 SGHTA and CDR2 FQGNSA. With 4 bases removed from V and 7 bases from J, the gap between germline ends came to 7 bases. CDR3 protein: CASSSRLTQYF. For the CDR3, the DNA is TGTGCCAGCAGCTCTAGGCTGACCCAGTACTTC.

This clonotype appeared many times. The J gene is TRBJ2-1, the V gene TRBV15; 10 nucleotides match TRBD2. This CDR3 has 15 residues. Trimming removed 0 bases from V and 15 bases from J; junction bases left unmatched: 11. CDR1 is LNHNV, CDR2 YYDKDF, per germline (reference sequence). In nucleotides, the CDR3 is TGTGCCACCAGCAGAGAAGCGGGGGGGCCTTATGAACGGTTCTTC. It yields the protein CATSREAGGPYERFF.

This chain links TRBV7-2 with TRBJ2-3; TRBD1 might be the D (6 bases). V was clipped by 1 base and J by 0 bases, with 14 bases between them. Germline values: CDR1 SGHTA, CDR2 FQGNSA. This CDR3 region has 17 residues. CDR3 sequence: CASSLGPTGISTDTQYF. The CDR3 DNA follows: TGTGCCAGCAGCTTAGGTCCTACAGGGATTAGCACAGATACGCAGTATTTT.

The J gene is TRBJ2-2, the V gene TRBV6-1, with D perhaps TRBD1 (5 bases). The germline gives CDR1 MNHNS, CDR2 SASEGT. This CDR3 comprises 14 residues. V was pared by 11 bases and J by 0 bases, with 13 bases between. The CDR3 loop is CAASRGTNTGELFF. The CDR3 DNA reads TGTGCCGCCAGTAGGGGAACGAACACCGGGGAGCTGTTTTTT.

The V call is TRBV21-1, the J call TRBJ2-3; the D call TRBD2 from the table was never checked on the DNA. TRBV21-1 is a documented pseudogene. This CDR3 is 18 amino acids long. In nucleotides, the CDR3 is TGTGCCAGCAGCAAACCTCGTGATGTGCGGGAGGTCACAGATACGCAGTATTTT. Translation gives CASSKPRDVREVTDTQYF.

A few counts support this clonotype. This chain uses TRBV5-1 with TRBJ1-5; possibly TRBD1 for D (5 bases). Trimming pared 2 bases from V and 13 bases from J, leaving 13 bases between. Germline CDR1 and CDR2: SGHRS and YFSETQ. The CDR3 spans 12 residues. The CDR3 nucleotides read TGCGCCAGCAGCTTAACCGGGGCAATTCAGCATTTT. Translated: CASSLTGAIQHF. Complete variable domain (other parts from reference TRBV5-1 and TRBJ1-5): KAGVTQTPRYLIKTRGQQVTLSCSPISGHRSVSWYQQTPGQGLQFLFEYFSETQRNKGNFPGRFSGRQFSNSRSEMNVSTLELGDSALYLCASSLTGAIQHFGDGTRLSIL.

This chain connects TRBV5-5 to TRBJ2-7; tentative D call: TRBD2 (6 bases). The CDR3 length is 16 residues. Germline CDR1 and CDR2: SGHKS and YYEKEE (reference sequence). V gave up 1 base and J gave up 5 bases, with 19 bases separating them. CDR3 bases: TGTGCCAGCAGCTTGATCTGGACTATCGGATCGAACGAGCAGTACTTC. Amino acid sequence: CASSLIWTIGSNEQYF.

The chain combines TRBV6-5 with TRBJ1-3; TRBD1 agrees at 7 bases. J gave up 3 bases and V 0 bases, and 5 bases lay outside the gene matches. The germline V gene encodes CDR1 MNHEY and CDR2 SVGAGI. The CDR3 has 16 amino acids. CDR3: CASSYSGRGDGNTIYF. The CDR3 DNA follows: TGTGCCAGCAGTTACTCGGGCAGGGGGGATGGAAACACCATATATTTT.

Here the CDR3 reads CAFAGTVYNEQFF. The CDR3 nucleotides read TGTGCCTTCGCCGGGACGGTTTACAATGAGCAGTTCTTC. The chain uses TRBV30 and TRBJ2-1, with D perhaps TRBD1 or TRBD2 (5 bases each). CDR1 is GTSNPN and CDR2 is SVGIG in the germline V gene (reference sequence). The CDR3 has 13 amino acids. The V and J ends lost 7 bases and 4 bases respectively, with 14 bases between them.

This clonotype was seen many times. The V and J genes are TRBV5-1 and TRBJ1-1; possibly TRBD1 for D (5 bases). Germline V CDR1 and CDR2: SGHRS, YFSETQ. V was trimmed by 6 bases and J by 4 bases, leaving 19 bases between them. CDR3 length: 15 amino acids. CDR3 protein: CASTQGAGWATEAFF. CDR3 coding DNA: TGCGCCAGCACCCAAGGGGCGGGCTGGGCCACTGAAGCTTTCTTT. Full variable domain (rest looked up from reference TRBV5-1 and TRBJ1-1): KAGVTQTPRYLIKTRGQQVTLSCSPISGHRSVSWYQQTPGQGLQFLFEYFSETQRNKGNFPGRFSGRQFSNSRSEMNVSTLELGDSALYLCASTQGAGWATEAFFGQGTRLTVV.

This sequence joins TRBV20-1 and TRBJ2-7, with 8 nucleotides matching TRBD2. CDR3 size: 14 residues. Trimming at V came to 7 bases and at J to 0 bases, leaving 8 bases not matched to a gene. The germline V gene has CDR1 DFQATT and CDR2 SNEGSKA (reference sequence). CDR3 DNA sequence: TGCAGTGGCGCGGGGGGCAGGGACTCCTACGAGCAGTACTTC. Protein: CSGAGGRDSYEQYF.

This clonotype appeared many times. The CDR3 bases are TGTGCCAGCAGCCAAGACGGACAGGGATACGAGCAGTACTTC. It encodes CASSQDGQGYEQYF. The chain recombines TRBV3-1 with TRBJ2-7, with 8 bases lining up with TRBD1. CDR1 and CDR2 from the germline V gene are LGHDT and YNNKEL (reference sequence). V lost 0 bases, J lost 4 bases, and 2 bases stayed unmatched. The CDR3 covers 14 residues.

The V and J genes are TRBV5-1 and TRBJ1-2, with TRBD1 as a possible D gene (5 bases). This CDR3 has 17 residues. Germline CDR1 reads SGHRS; CDR2 reads YFSETQ. The germline V and J ends were trimmed by 4 bases and 0 bases, with 19 bases remaining between them. The CDR3 DNA reads TGCGCCAGCAGCGATCGGGGCCGAAACCGTACTAACTATGGCTACACCTTC. It specifies CASSDRGRNRTNYGYTF.

Only a few counts were recorded for this clonotype. The chain is built from TRBV5-1 and TRBJ1-2, with D possibly being TRBD1 (6 bases). The CDR3 has 17 amino acids. Germline CDR1 SGHRS, CDR2 YFSETQ. Trimming took 4 bases from V and 7 from J, leaving 26 bases between them. CDR3 protein: CASSNTQGISVVGGYTF. The DNA of the CDR3 is TGCGCCAGCAGCAACACGCAGGGGATCTCGGTAGTAGGTGGCTACACCTTC.

The V call is TRBV19, the J call TRBJ2-3; no clear D gene. CDR3 size: 14 residues. The ends were cut back, 5 bases at V and 4 bases at J, with 13 bases in the middle. Germline-derived CDR1 and CDR2 are LNHDA and SQIVND (reference sequence). The CDR3: CASSETWGPDTQYF. CDR3 nucleotide sequence: TGTGCCAGTAGTGAAACTTGGGGTCCAGATACGCAGTATTTT. Using reference TRBV19 and TRBJ2-3 for the parts outside the CDR3, the full variable domain is DGGITQSPKYLFRKEGQNVTLSCEQNLNHDAMYWYRQDPGQGLRLIYYSQIVNDFQKGDIAEGYSVSREKKESFPLTVTSAQKNPTAFYLCASSETWGPDTQYFGPGTRLTVL.

This clonotype was seen a few times. The chain combines TRBV18 with TRBJ2-5; TRBD1 aligns across 9 bases. V gave up 3 bases and J gave up 5 bases; unmatched junction bases: 10. The CDR3 consists of 16 residues. Germline V lookup: CDR1 KGHSH, CDR2 LQKENI. CDR3 DNA sequence: TGTGCCAGCTCACCTTCCACAGGGGGCGTTTGGGAGACCCAGTACTTC. Residues: CASSPSTGGVWETQYF.

A few counts support this clonotype. The rearrangement joins TRBV28 to TRBJ2-7, with 7 bases fitting TRBD1. Germline assignment: CDR1 MDHEN and CDR2 SYDVKM. The ends lost 6 bases at V and 2 bases at J; junction bases unmatched: 7. This CDR3 is built from 14 residues. The CDR3 region is CASSQKGAPYEQYF. As DNA, the CDR3 is TGTGCCAGCAGCCAAAAGGGGGCCCCCTACGAGCAGTACTTC.